The 27 T cell receptor beta chains listed next were all sequenced from one sample in a study of T cell repertoires in cytomegalovirus infection. One entry per CDR3 protein results from TCRdb running MiXCR on the reads. The table has some 50,000 distinct CDR3 sequences, 20% to 25% seen once; the top ten hold roughly 90%. No antigen is known for these receptors. This material consisted of CD8+ T cells from cultured PBMCs, taken from culture after CMV antigen stimulation. The receptor set was obtained from a human donor in good health (CMV status not recorded). Some clones in this sample may be carry-over from other donors' samples.

In this sample, this clonotype turned up a few times. The chain couples TRBV28 to TRBJ2-3; D is unresolved. Germline V lookup: CDR1 MDHEN, CDR2 SYDVKM. The V gene lost 3 bases and the J gene lost 1 base, with 11 bases spanning the gap. This CDR3 contains 15 residues. CDR3 residues: CASSFLAGRTDTQYF. CDR3 coding DNA: TGTGCCAGCAGTTTCCTGGCAGGCCGCACAGATACGCAGTATTTT.

This clonotype was counted a few times. The rearrangement uses TRBV27 and TRBJ2-1; D could derive from TRBD1 or TRBD2 (5 bases each). Germline lookup yields CDR1 MNHEY and CDR2 SMNVEV (reference sequence). V shed 3 bases and J shed 7 bases, with 7 bases lying between them. The CDR3 has 12 residues. CDR3 in amino acids: CASSFWGNEQFF. CDR3 coding DNA: TGTGCCAGCAGTTTCTGGGGGAATGAGCAGTTCTTC.

The gene calls are TRBV7-2 and TRBJ1-2; tentatively, D is TRBD1 (5 bases). The CDR3 is 15 amino acids. Germline V gene lookup returns CDR1 SGHTA and CDR2 FQGNSA. The ends were cut back, 1 base at V and 0 bases at J, with 9 bases in the middle. The CDR3 DNA is TGTGCCAGCAGCTTAGAAGTGGGGCCTAACTATGGCTACACCTTC. Amino acids: CASSLEVGPNYGYTF.

This clonotype was recorded once. The chain is built from TRBV7-2 and TRBJ1-5; no firm D call. The CDR3 runs 14 residues. The germline CDR1 and CDR2 sequences are SGHTA and FQGNSA. V lost 3 bases to trimming and J lost 0 bases, with 6 bases between them. CDR3: CASSFENSNQPQHF. Written as DNA, the CDR3 is TGTGCCAGCAGCTTCGAAAATAGCAATCAGCCCCAGCATTTT.

This clonotype was observed a handful of times. V is TRBV11-2 and J is TRBJ2-1; D gene uncertain. The CDR3 has 12 residues. V lost 5 bases to trimming and J lost 4 bases, with 6 bases between them. Germline CDR1 and CDR2: SGHAT and FQNNGV. The CDR3 spells CASSQMYNEQFF. The CDR3 DNA follows: TGTGCCAGCAGCCAAATGTACAATGAGCAGTTCTTC.

This clonotype showed up just once. The V and J genes are TRBV7-2 and TRBJ2-7, with TRBD1 matching 7 bases. CDR3 size: 13 residues. Trimming took 5 bases from V and 7 from J; bases not matched to a gene: 8. Germline V gene sequence: CDR1 SGHTA, CDR2 FQGNSA. The CDR3 bases are TGTGCCAGCAGCCTCGGACAGGCGGGTGAGCAGTACTTC. Translated: CASSLGQAGEQYF.

CDR3 nucleotide sequence: TGTGCCACCAGCCCCCGGGACAGGGGTTACGAGCAGTACTTC. Translation gives CATSPRDRGYEQYF. J is TRBJ2-7 and V is TRBV15, with 10 bases that match TRBD1. The CDR3 contains 14 residues. Germline V lookup: CDR1 LNHNV, CDR2 YYDKDF (reference sequence). V shed 5 bases, J shed 4 bases, and the junction held 5 bases outside the gene matches.

In this sample, this clonotype turned up once. This sequence joins TRBV7-8 and TRBJ2-1; 7 positions agree with TRBD1. The V and J ends lost 2 bases and 0 bases, in that order; junction bases with no gene match: 4. The CDR3 has 16 residues. Germline V CDR1 and CDR2: SGHVS, FQNEAQ. CDR3 in amino acids: CASSLMGQSSYNEQFF. The CDR3 DNA sequence: TGTGCCAGCAGCTTAATGGGACAGAGCTCCTACAATGAGCAGTTCTTC. Looking up the rest from reference TRBV7-8 and TRBJ2-1 gives the full variable domain: GAGVSQSPRYKVAKRGQDVALRCDPISGHVSLFWYQQALGQGPEFLTYFQNEAQLDKSGLPSDRFFAERPEGSVSTLKIQRTQQEDSAVYLCASSLMGQSSYNEQFFGPGTRLTVL.

This clonotype was counted many times. The chain joins TRBV25-1 to TRBJ1-2; 7 bases are shared with TRBD1. The V segment lost 8 bases and the J segment 5 bases; nucleotides outside the gene matches: 5. This CDR3 region has 12 residues. Looked up from germline, CDR1 is MGHDK and CDR2 is SYGVNS. The CDR3 spells CASRRGLYGYTF. The DNA for the CDR3 is TGTGCCAGCCGAAGGGGGCTTTATGGCTACACCTTC.

This clonotype was observed a few times. The chain recombines TRBV9 with TRBJ2-1; TRBD2 matches 8 bases. The germline V gene encodes CDR1 SGDLS and CDR2 YYNGEE. Germline trimming cut 3 bases from V and 8 bases from J; bases unmatched to any gene: 13. This CDR3 has 16 amino acids. The CDR3 DNA reads as TGTGCCAGCAGCGGGGGGACTAGTGGGTTGGTGGATGAGCAGTTCTTC. Translation: CASSGGTSGLVDEQFF.

The chain employs TRBV2 and TRBJ2-3; 7 bases fit TRBD2. The CDR3 has 14 amino acids. CDR1 and CDR2 from the germline V gene are SNHLY and FYNNEI. After removal of 7 bases from V and 6 bases from J, the junction contained 10 bases not matched to a gene. CDR3 bases: TGTGCCAGCAATCCGAGGGCGGGAGCCGATACGCAGTATTTT. Protein: CASNPRAGADTQYF.

The table lists this clonotype with a few counts. J is TRBJ1-1 and V is TRBV7-6; D may be TRBD1 (6 bases). V was trimmed by 5 bases and J by 6 bases, leaving 28 bases between them. The CDR3 length is 18 residues. Germline CDR1 is SGHVS and CDR2 is FNYEAQ. The CDR3 nucleotides are TGTGCCAGCAGCCCCGGCGGGGGCAGGGCCGAAAATCCATCTGAAGCTTTCTTT. As protein: CASSPGGGRAENPSEAFF.

The gene calls are TRBV15 and TRBJ1-1; D is uncertain. Germline V gene lookup returns CDR1 LNHNV and CDR2 YYDKDF (reference sequence). The CDR3 contains 14 residues. The germline V and J ends were trimmed by 3 bases and 4 bases, with 12 bases remaining between them. CDR3 residues: CATSSPQLGTEAFF. For the CDR3, the DNA is TGTGCCACCAGCAGTCCCCAGCTGGGCACTGAAGCTTTCTTT. The full variable domain, its missing parts supplied by reference TRBV15 and TRBJ1-1, is DAMVIQNPRYQVTQFGKPVTLSCSQTLNHNVMYWYQQKSSQAPKLLFHYYDKDFNNEADTPDNFQSRRPNTSFCFLDIRSPGLGDTAMYLCATSSPQLGTEAFFGQGTRLTVV.

This clonotype was observed a handful of times. The V and J genes are TRBV5-1 and TRBJ2-7; TRBD2 agrees at 9 bases. CDR3 length: 15 amino acids. Germline CDR1 is SGHRS and CDR2 is YFSETQ. The ends lost 4 bases at V and 2 bases at J; junction bases unmatched: 7. In DNA, the CDR3 is TGCGCCAGCAGCCCCGGCAGCGGGGGGACCTACGAGCAGTACTTC. It is translated as CASSPGSGGTYEQYF. The full variable domain, rest sourced from reference TRBV5-1 and TRBJ2-7, is KAGVTQTPRYLIKTRGQQVTLSCSPISGHRSVSWYQQTPGQGLQFLFEYFSETQRNKGNFPGRFSGRQFSNSRSEMNVSTLELGDSALYLCASSPGSGGTYEQYFGPGTRLTVT.

This clonotype was counted a few times. The chain recombines TRBV5-5 with TRBJ1-1; D call uncertain. Trimming removed 5 bases from V and 1 base from J, with 9 bases in between. There are 13 residues in the CDR3. Looked up from germline, CDR1 is SGHKS and CDR2 is YYEKEE (reference sequence). CDR3 region: CASRPGPNTEAFF. The CDR3 region has the DNA TGTGCCAGCAGGCCGGGCCCGAACACTGAAGCTTTCTTT.

The chain couples TRBV2 to TRBJ1-1; TRBD1 might be the D (6 bases). The CDR3 spans 14 residues. The V end lost 7 bases, the J end lost 3 bases, and 15 bases lay between the germline ends. Germline V lookup: CDR1 SNHLY, CDR2 FYNNEI. Written as DNA, the CDR3 is TGTGCCAGCATTGCAGGGGCGCCGTACACTGAAGCTTTCTTT. It translates to CASIAGAPYTEAFF.

The sample holds a few counts of this clonotype. The chain carries TRBV7-3 and TRBJ2-1; 7 nucleotides line up with TRBD1. The CDR3 length is 15 residues. With V trimmed by 0 bases and J by 8 bases, 7 bases remained unmatched. CDR1 and CDR2 (germline): SGHTA, FQGTGA. In DNA form, the CDR3 reads TGTGCCAGCAGCTTAACAGGGGGCGAATATGATGAGCAGTTCTTC. It specifies CASSLTGGEYDEQFF.

This clonotype was detected a few times. The chain carries TRBV4-3 and TRBJ2-2; the D is unclear. CDR1 LGHNA and CDR2 YSLEER come from the germline V gene. Trimming took 0 bases from V and 3 from J, leaving 8 bases between them. The CDR3 consists of 15 residues. CDR3 sequence (DNA): TGCGCCAGCAGCCAAGATTTGAGCGACACCGGGGAGCTGTTTTTT. Translated, it gives CASSQDLSDTGELFF.

V usage is TRBV7-2 and J usage is TRBJ1-2, with 7 bases fitting TRBD1. The CDR3 runs to 12 residues. V gave up 4 bases and J gave up 8 bases; unmatched junction bases: 4. Germline-derived CDR1 and CDR2 are SGHTA and FQGNSA. In nucleotides, the CDR3 is TGTGCCAGCAGCTCCGACAGGGAGGGCTACACCTTC. Amino acid sequence: CASSSDREGYTF.

In its sample, this clonotype was seen a few times. The chain links TRBV6-6 to TRBJ1-1; D may be TRBD1 (5 bases). The CDR3 covers 14 residues. Germline CDR1 and CDR2: MNHNY and SVGAGI (reference sequence). Trimming pared 0 bases from V and 1 base from J, leaving 6 bases between. CDR3 bases: TGTGCCAGCAGTTACTCTGGGACGAACACTGAAGCTTTCTTT. As protein: CASSYSGTNTEAFF.

This clonotype was picked up a small number of times. J is TRBJ2-1 and V is TRBV5-6; D assignment may be TRBD1 or TRBD2 (5 bases each). CDR3 length: 18 residues. The V end was cut by 4 bases, the J end by 0 bases, with 20 bases between. Looked up from germline, CDR1 is SGHDT and CDR2 is YYEEEE. In nucleotides, the CDR3 is TGTGCCAGCAGCCTAAGAAGACAGATTGGGAGCTCCTACAATGAGCAGTTCTTC. Protein product: CASSLRRQIGSSYNEQFF.

On this clonotype itself: This may arise from a read error, as a much more abundant clone is one base away. The chain carries TRBV7-9 and TRBJ2-7; tentatively, D is TRBD1 (6 bases). CDR1 is SEHNR and CDR2 is FQNEAQ in the germline V gene (reference sequence). The ends were cut back, 5 bases at V and 2 bases at J, with 13 bases in the middle. The CDR3 spans 14 residues. The CDR3 bases are TGTGCCAGCAGCCCCCGGCACAGGGCCTACGAGCAGTACTTC. Its protein product is CASSPRHRAYEQYF.

Points on this clonotype: A much larger clone is a single base away; this may be a read error. The genes are TRBV7-2 and TRBJ2-7, with no clear D. The germline V gene has CDR1 SGHTA and CDR2 FQGNSA. This CDR3 spans 11 amino acids. CDR3 nucleotide sequence: TGTGCCATCAGCTCCGCCTACGAGCAGTACTTC. Translated: CAISSAYEQYF.

The rearrangement links TRBV6-5 to TRBJ2-2, with a tentative D call TRBD1 (6 bases). The CDR3 extends over 15 amino acids. Germline V gene lookup returns CDR1 MNHEY and CDR2 SVGAGI. V lost 1 base to trimming and J lost 5 bases, with 11 bases between them. The DNA of the CDR3 is TGTGCCAGCAGTTACTTACCGCAGGGGACCGGGGAGCTGTTTTTT. Its protein product is CASSYLPQGTGELFF.

The CDR3 bases are TGTGCCAGCAGCCCCGGGGGCAATCAGCCCCAGCATTTT. As protein: CASSPGGNQPQHF. The genes are TRBV7-2 and TRBJ1-5; D ambiguous. The CDR3 loop spans 13 amino acids. The germline gives CDR1 SGHTA, CDR2 FQGNSA. Deletions cut 5 bases from V and 2 bases from J, with 7 bases between.

This clonotype turned up a few times. The chain couples TRBV7-3 to TRBJ2-1; TRBD2 aligns across 10 bases. J lost 1 base, V lost 3 bases, and 0 bases had no gene match. This CDR3 region has 15 residues. Germline lookup yields CDR1 SGHTA and CDR2 FQGTGA. CDR3 region: CASSFSGRSYNEQFF. The CDR3 region has the DNA TGTGCCAGCAGCTTTAGCGGGAGGTCCTACAATGAGCAGTTCTTC.

The V and J genes are TRBV5-4 and TRBJ1-2; D gene unclear. The ends were cut back, 4 bases at V and 4 bases at J, with 20 bases in the middle. The CDR3 loop spans 16 amino acids. CDR1 and CDR2 (germline): SGHNT, YYREEE (reference sequence). The CDR3 nucleotides are TGTGCCAGCAGCCAGCTTGTTGGCAGCCAATTCTATGGCTACACCTTC. Translation gives CASSQLVGSQFYGYTF.